The 19 T cell receptor beta chains below all came from one sample that was sequenced in a study of spatial heterogeneity in lung cancer. Study-level findings and limits: Expanded intratumoral alpha and beta TCR counts tracked tumor mutation counts.

Their antigen targets remain unknown. Regarding time point: sample taken at primary tumor resection. TCRdb re-derived calls from the 5' RACE reads in MiXCR, one entry per CDR3 protein. Of 7,500 or so distinct CDR3 sequences in the sample, less than 3.5% were seen once. The sample here was lung tumor tissue, taken at surgery. The source is a male donor with early-stage non-small cell lung cancer.

This clonotype was counted ten times or more. The CDR3 bases are TGTGCCAGCAGCCTTCCCCAGGGATCCCACGAGCAGTACTTC. Translated: CASSLPQGSHEQYF. V and J are TRBV11-2 and TRBJ2-7; D may be TRBD1 (5 bases). Germline values: CDR1 SGHAT, CDR2 FQNNGV. Trimming shortened V by 5 bases and J by 5 bases, and 16 bases separated the two germline ends. The CDR3 is 14 amino acids.

This clonotype is medium-sized (0.01 to 0.1%). This chain joins TRBV6-5 and TRBJ1-2; a weak D match, TRBD1 (5 bases). CDR1 and CDR2 from the germline V gene are MNHEY and SVGAGI. The CDR3 covers 16 residues. The V gene lost 4 bases and the J gene lost 6 bases, with 21 bases spanning the gap. CDR3 protein: CASSFLPTSSGDGYTF. In DNA form, the CDR3 reads TGTGCCAGCAGTTTTCTCCCGACAAGTTCGGGGGATGGCTACACCTTC.

This clonotype was seen more than once but under ten times. The chain employs TRBV6-1 and TRBJ2-3; TRBD2 matches 12 bases. Unmatched junction bases numbered 10, after V lost 3 bases and J lost 6 bases. The CDR3 has 17 amino acids. Germline CDR1 is MNHNS and CDR2 is SASEGT. The CDR3 loop reads CASSELGLAGGRDTQYF. For the CDR3, the DNA is TGTGCCAGCAGTGAGCTTGGGCTAGCGGGGGGGCGTGATACGCAGTATTTT.

By proportion, this clonotype is medium-sized. V is TRBV12-3 or TRBV12-4 and J is TRBJ2-7; TRBD2 might be the D (6 bases). The CDR3 length is 14 residues. The ends were cut back, 6 bases at V and 2 bases at J, with 14 bases in the middle. The CDR3 region has the DNA TGTGCCAGCAGCTCTAGCGACCGAACCTACGAGCAGTACTTC. It codes for CASSSSDRTYEQYF.

Comment on this clonotype: A much larger clone lies a single base off, so this may be a read error. The CDR3 spells CASSVSEQYF. The CDR3 bases are TGTGCCAGCAGTGTGAGTGAGCAGTACTTC. The gene calls are TRBV12-3 or TRBV12-4 and TRBJ2-7; D is unresolved. This CDR3 comprises 10 residues. V was clipped by 5 bases and J by 7 bases, with 6 bases between them.

A remark on this clonotype: At one of its ends the junction is not consistent with the germline gene, which may arise from a read error. J is TRBJ1-2 and V is TRBV29-1, with a weak D call TRBD1 (6 bases). This CDR3 is built from 13 residues. Per the germline V gene, CDR1 is SQVTM and CDR2 is ANQGSEA. Here the CDR3 DNA reads TGCAGCGCAAAGACAGGTAGTAACTATGGCGACAACTTC. Protein sequence: CSAKTGSNYGDNF.

This clonotype occurred many times. The chain uses TRBV7-3 and TRBJ2-5, with D perhaps TRBD1 (6 bases). CDR3 length: 13 residues. V gave up 4 bases and J gave up 0 bases, with 6 bases separating them. Germline CDR1 is SGHTA and CDR2 is FQGTGA. Here the CDR3 reads CASSSGDQETQYF. In nucleotides, the CDR3 is TGTGCCAGCAGCTCAGGGGACCAAGAGACCCAGTACTTC.

The table lists this clonotype with many counts. The CDR3 loop reads CASSQPGLTEAFF. The CDR3 nucleotides read TGTGCCAGCAGCCAGCCGGGGCTCACTGAAGCTTTCTTT. The V call is TRBV4-2, the J call TRBJ1-1; a weak D match, TRBD1 (5 bases). V shed 3 bases and J shed 4 bases, with 9 bases lying between them. Germline CDR1 is LGHNA and CDR2 is YNFKEQ. The CDR3 totals 13 residues.

By share, this clonotype ranks as medium-sized. The chain joins TRBV5-1 to TRBJ2-1; 10 positions match TRBD1. Germline trimming cut 6 bases from V and 9 bases from J; bases unmatched to any gene: 9. This CDR3 has 14 amino acids. CDR1 is SGHRS, CDR2 YFSETQ, per germline. This CDR3 is CASTLWDRGSEQFF. As DNA, the CDR3 is TGCGCCAGCACCCTCTGGGACAGGGGTAGTGAGCAGTTCTTC. Complete variable domain (other parts from reference TRBV5-1 and TRBJ2-1): KAGVTQTPRYLIKTRGQQVTLSCSPISGHRSVSWYQQTPGQGLQFLFEYFSETQRNKGNFPGRFSGRQFSNSRSEMNVSTLELGDSALYLCASTLWDRGSEQFFGPGTRLTVL.

This clonotype was detected ten times or more. The chain is built from TRBV9 and TRBJ2-5; D is perhaps TRBD1 (6 bases). CDR1 SGDLS and CDR2 YYNGEE come from the germline V gene. The CDR3 has 14 amino acids. Deletions cut 3 bases from V and 5 bases from J, with 14 bases between. In nucleotides, the CDR3 is TGTGCCAGCAGCGGAAGTCCTAGGGGGGAGACCCAGTACTTC. Amino acids: CASSGSPRGETQYF.

This clonotype is deemed medium-sized. J is TRBJ2-1 and V is TRBV2; D unclear. The CDR3 consists of 12 residues. The ends were cut back, 3 bases at V and 7 bases at J, with 7 bases in the middle. CDR1 is SNHLY and CDR2 is FYNNEI in the germline V gene. The CDR3 region has the DNA TGTGCCAGCAGTGACGGAGAAAATGAGCAGTTCTTC. Translation: CASSDGENEQFF. Based on the CDR3 plus reference TRBV2 and TRBJ2-1, the full variable domain is EPEVTQTPSHQVTQMGQEVILRCVPISNHLYFYWYRQILGQKVEFLVSFYNNEISEKSEIFDDQFSVERPDGSNFTLKIRSTKLEDSAMYFCASSDGENEQFFGPGTRLTVL.

This clonotype was picked up many times. The CDR3 nucleotides read TGTGCCAGCAGCCCGGGACCCCAAGCGCCCCAGCATTTT. Translated: CASSPGPQAPQHF. The chain combines TRBV5-6 with TRBJ1-5; a weak D match, TRBD1 (5 bases). V gave up 4 bases and J gave up 9 bases, with 14 bases separating them. The germline gives CDR1 SGHDT, CDR2 YYEEEE. The CDR3 is 13 residues long.

By sample fraction, this clonotype is medium-sized. The chain uses TRBV7-9 and TRBJ1-4; TRBD1 matches at 8 bases. CDR1 SEHNR and CDR2 FQNEAQ come from the germline V gene (reference sequence). This CDR3 contains 14 residues. The trim removed 1 base at V and 5 bases at J, leaving 0 bases unmatched. Written as DNA, the CDR3 is TGTGCCAGCAGCTTAGGGGACAGGAATGAAAAACTGTTTTTT. Amino acid sequence: CASSLGDRNEKLFF.

In this sample, this clonotype turned up many times. The chain has TRBV19 and TRBJ2-5; TRBD1 agrees at 8 bases. This CDR3 region has 15 residues. The V segment lost 6 bases and the J segment 4 bases; nucleotides outside the gene matches: 10. Per the germline V gene, CDR1 is LNHDA and CDR2 is SQIVND (reference sequence). The DNA for the CDR3 is TGTGCCAGTAGCGGGACAGGAGGATGGAGAGAGACCCAGTACTTC. Its translation: CASSGTGGWRETQYF.

This clonotype was seen repeatedly, ten times or more. The chain joins TRBV5-6 to TRBJ1-1; D is possibly TRBD1 (5 bases). Germline V gene lookup returns CDR1 SGHDT and CDR2 YYEEEE. This CDR3 region has 16 residues. With 0 bases removed from V and 0 bases from J, the gap between germline ends came to 12 bases. The CDR3 bases are TGTGCCAGCAGCTTGGGTCGGGGGTGGGTGAACACTGAAGCTTTCTTT. It specifies CASSLGRGWVNTEAFF.

The chain recombines TRBV6-4 with TRBJ2-3; TRBD2 aligns across 9 bases. The CDR3 sequence is 15 residues long. With V trimmed by 3 bases and J by 4 bases, 5 bases remained unmatched. Germline CDR1 MRHNA, CDR2 SNTAGT. The CDR3 region is CASSESSGGADTQYF. For the CDR3, the DNA is TGTGCCAGCAGTGAGAGTAGCGGGGGCGCAGATACGCAGTATTTT.

This clonotype was counted at least ten times. V usage is TRBV6-5 and J usage is TRBJ2-3, with a tentative D call TRBD1 (8 bases). This CDR3 contains 15 residues. Germline lookup yields CDR1 MNHEY and CDR2 SVGAGI. V was pared by 4 bases and J by 5 bases, with 16 bases between. CDR3 protein: CASSSQGEGVDTQYF. The CDR3 DNA is TGTGCCAGCAGTTCACAGGGGGAGGGTGTAGATACGCAGTATTTT.

In its sample, this clonotype is medium-sized. The chain combines TRBV2 with TRBJ2-5, with D perhaps TRBD2 (5 bases). V was clipped by 7 bases and J by 0 bases, with 9 bases between them. The CDR3 runs to 13 residues. Germline V gene data show CDR1 as SNHLY and CDR2 as FYNNEI. The CDR3 DNA reads TGTGCCAGCACTCGACTAAACCAAGAGACCCAGTACTTC. The encoded protein is CASTRLNQETQYF.

At least ten counts were recorded for this clonotype. The chain is built from TRBV5-1 and TRBJ1-2; D is uncertain. The germline V gene encodes CDR1 SGHRS and CDR2 YFSETQ. V lost 3 bases and J lost 8, with 11 bases in between. This CDR3 spans 12 amino acids. CDR3 sequence: CASSSRLGGYTF. In DNA form, the CDR3 reads TGCGCCAGCAGCTCCCGTCTGGGGGGCTACACCTTC.